This T cell receptor (beta chain) emerged from a study of blood T cell repertoires in COVID-19. This clone was recorded only once. TCRdb's table, derived via immunoSEQ multiplex PCR, lists solely in-frame clones and lacks some. The sample comprises 150,000 to 200,000 clones, around 80% of which are singletons, and 13% to 15% rests with the top ten. V lost 2 bases and J lost 1, with 24 bases in between. The CDR3 totals 19 residues. Germline CDR1 reads MNHEY; CDR2 reads SVGEGT. The sequence came from a man aged 25 to 45 with active or convalescent COVID-19. The sequencing input was peripheral blood. The J gene is TRBJ2-7, the V gene TRBV6-2 or TRBV6-3, with D maybe TRBD2 (6 bases). CDR3 nucleotides: TGTGCCAGCAGTTACCCGGGTCCTCAAGACGGGCTAGCGTCCTACGAGCAGTACTTC. Its translation is CASSYPGPQDGLASYEQYF.